Here is one T cell receptor beta chain with its context. In germline, CDR1 is SNHLY, CDR2 FYNNEI. The CDR3 has 17 amino acids. Trimming removed 1 base from V and 4 bases from J; junction bases left unmatched: 12. Authors' methods: It was from reference gene primer amplification that nucleated cell counts were estimated. This table comes from immunoSEQ multiplex PCR, and its TCRdb copy is limited to in-frame clones, with some not included. V and J calls plus clone size are reproduced from that table; the DNA served to infer D and trimming. The table includes approximately 26,000 clones, nearly 90% detected once. These data come from a study of blood T cell repertoires in COVID-19. Study-wide context: The samples span acute and convalescent COVID-19 from the United States, Italy and Spain. T cells, B-cell-depleted T cells, or PBMCs provided the cDNA or gDNA that served as material.

The rearrangement uses TRBV2 and TRBJ2-5; 7 positions agree with TRBD2. The clonotype comes from a woman aged 55-70 years with active COVID-19. Sequencing was performed on peripheral blood. CDR3 sequence reads: CASSEVLLGSGGETQYF. In DNA, the CDR3 is TGTGCCAGCAGTGAAGTACTTCTTGGGTCGGGAGGAGAGACCCAGTACTTC.